This TCR beta chain was identified during a study of T cell repertoires in cytomegalovirus infection. Study information: The public TCR beta signatures pointed to both CMV infection and matching HLA type.

TCRdb called the reads again in MiXCR, with one record for every CDR3 protein. The sample has more than 400,000 distinct CDR3 sequences; around 27% are singletons. Worth noting for this clonotype: Antigen unknown.

Germline lookup yields CDR1 SEHNR and CDR2 FQNEAQ (reference sequence). The length of the CDR3 is 17 residues. The V gene lost 6 bases and the J gene lost 1 base, with 19 bases spanning the gap. Broader study findings: Dominating the ex vivo response were TCR beta clonotypes that were CMV-specific and HLA-C-restricted. Public TCR beta family frequency separated CMV-and-HLA carriers, including in an independent cohort.

This chain links TRBV7-9 with TRBJ2-1; perhaps TRBD1 as D (6 bases). Sequenced: PBMCs. This receptor was obtained from a human donor in good health (CMV status not recorded). Some clones in this sample may be carry-over from other donors' samples. CDR3 sequence: CASSPGFRGRSYNEQFF. CDR3 nucleotides: TGTGCCAGCAGTCCCGGTTTCAGGGGCAGATCCTACAATGAGCAGTTCTTC.